This is a list of T cell receptor beta chains from one sample in a study of blood T cell repertoires in COVID-19. Assay: immunoSEQ multiplex PCR; the TCRdb copy retains only in-frame clones and omits some. The sample lists about 70,000 clones, 85% occurring once. The sample was peripheral blood. The source of these receptors is a man aged 80 or over with acute or convalescent COVID-19. Both conserved end residues are part of each CDR3. Each record gives: V gene, CDR3 length, clone size, D gene, J gene, CDR3 protein, CDR3 DNA. A D gene is named only where the DNA matches it firmly. Rows give clone size only sometimes, using once, few, many, or a class for an expanded clone.

TRBV29-1	15	.	.	TRBJ2-7	CSVDVAGGPTYEQYF	TGCAGCGTTGACGTAGCCGGGGGGCCTACCTACGAGCAGTACTTC
TRBV20-1	12	.	.	TRBJ2-1	CSASPSYNEQFF	TGCAGTGCTAGTCCCAGTTATAATGAGCAGTTCTTC
TRBV7-9	17	.	TRBD1	TRBJ1-1	CASSPRQGVRNGTEAFF	TGTGCCAGCAGCCCGAGACAGGGGGTGAGGAACGGCACTGAAGCTTTCTTT
TRBV18	14	.	.	TRBJ1-1	CASSPSAGNTEAFF	TGTGCCAGCTCTCCATCTGCAGGGAACACTGAAGCTTTCTTT
TRBV5-4	16	few	.	TRBJ1-5	CASSLTGFGSNQPQHF	TGTGCCAGCAGCTTAACAGGGTTTGGTAGCAATCAGCCCCAGCATTTT
TRBV5-6	14	.	TRBD1	TRBJ1-4	CASSLQGGDEKLFF	TGTGCCAGCAGCTTGCAGGGGGGAGATGAAAAACTGTTTTTT
TRBV4-2	14	once	TRBD1	TRBJ2-3	CASSRDRAADTQYF	TGTGCCAGCAGCCGCGACAGGGCTGCAGATACGCAGTATTTT
TRBV5-1	14	.	.	TRBJ2-7	CASSLVDKGYEQYF	TGCGCCAGCAGCTTGGTGGACAAGGGCTACGAGCAGTACTTC
TRBV5-1	17	.	TRBD1	TRBJ2-3	CASSFTTGGYGTDTQYF	TGCGCCAGCAGCTTTACAACAGGGGGGTACGGCACAGATACGCAGTATTTT
TRBV19	14	few	.	TRBJ2-7	CASSTGQSLGEQYF	TGTGCCAGTAGTACCGGACAGTCCCTGGGTGAGCAGTACTTC
TRBV7-2	15	.	.	TRBJ2-5	CASSLAFEAQETQYF	TGTGCCAGCAGCTTAGCGTTCGAGGCCCAAGAGACCCAGTACTTC
TRBV3-1/TRBV3-2	14	.	.	TRBJ2-7	CASSHQPQAYEQYF	TGTGCCAGCAGCCATCAACCACAGGCCTACGAGCAGTACTTC
TRBV6-2/TRBV6-3	19	few	TRBD2	TRBJ2-1	CASSYSSGRAFIIHNEQFF	TGTGCCAGCAGTTACAGTAGCGGGAGGGCCTTTATAATACACAATGAGCAGTTCTTC
TRBV9	15	once	TRBD1	TRBJ2-7	CASSAGQLSSYEQYF	TGTGCCAGCAGCGCGGGACAGCTGAGCTCCTACGAGCAGTACTTC
TRBV7-2	13	.	.	TRBJ2-5	CASSLGDQETQYF	TGTGCCAGCAGCTTAGGAGACCAAGAGACCCAGTACTTC
TRBV7-2	15	.	TRBD2	TRBJ2-7	CASSLGERGIYEQYF	TGTGCCAGCAGCTTAGGCGAGCGGGGTATTTACGAGCAGTACTTC
TRBV27	16	once	TRBD2	TRBJ2-1	CASGRLAGGGINEQFF	TGTGCCAGCGGTCGACTAGCGGGAGGAGGGATAAATGAGCAGTTCTTC
TRBV28	19	.	.	TRBJ2-5	CASSFSPRDPTEYQETQYF	TGTGCCAGCAGTTTTTCCCCTCGAGACCCTACAGAGTACCAAGAGACCCAGTACTTC
TRBV11-3	14	.	.	TRBJ2-2	CASSWTVSSGELFF	TGTGCCAGCAGCTGGACAGTATCCTCCGGGGAGCTGTTTTTT
TRBV5-1	15	.	.	TRBJ2-7	CASSFSAEANYEQYF	TGCGCCAGCAGCTTCTCAGCGGAGGCAAACTACGAGCAGTACTTC
TRBV2	12	.	.	TRBJ2-3	CASSGGADTQYF	TGTGCCAGCAGTGGGGGGGCAGATACGCAGTATTTT
TRBV21-1	14	.	.	TRBJ2-4	CASSKWEVKNIQYF	TGTGCCAGCAGCAAATGGGAGGTCAAAAACATTCAGTACTTC
TRBV19	16	few	TRBD1	TRBJ1-5	CASSNPRDRGYQPQHF	TGTGCCAGTAGTAACCCCCGGGACAGGGGGTATCAGCCCCAGCATTTT
TRBV6-5	13	.	TRBD1	TRBJ1-2	CASALGGNYGYTF	TGTGCCAGCGCTCTAGGGGGCAACTATGGCTACACCTTC
TRBV7-2	14	.	TRBD1	TRBJ1-2	CASSWTGESYGYTF	TGTGCCAGCAGCTGGACAGGGGAATCGTATGGCTACACCTTC
TRBV11-3	12	.	.	TRBJ2-3	CASSSTKDTQYF	TGTGCCAGCAGCTCCACTAAGGATACGCAGTATTTT
TRBV6-6	16	.	TRBD1	TRBJ2-2	CASSRTGPTNTGELFF	TGTGCCAGCAGTCGGACAGGGCCGACGAACACCGGGGAGCTGTTTTTT
TRBV5-6	15	.	.	TRBJ1-6	CASSLEQGTGSPLHF	TGTGCCAGCAGCTTGGAGCAGGGAACAGGTTCACCCCTCCACTTT
TRBV29-1	14	once	.	TRBJ1-6	CSVKSTDNNSPLHF	TGCAGCGTCAAATCGACAGATAATAATTCACCCCTCCACTTT
TRBV24-1	14	.	.	TRBJ1-2	CATSDWGESYGYTF	TGTGCCACCAGTGATTGGGGGGAGAGCTATGGCTACACCTTC
TRBV9	15	.	TRBD1	TRBJ2-7	CASSVATGANYEQYF	TGTGCCAGCAGCGTAGCTACAGGGGCTAATTACGAGCAGTACTTC
TRBV6-5	14	few	.	TRBJ1-5	CASSYSPAVQPQHF	TGTGCCAGCAGTTACTCCCCCGCGGTGCAGCCCCAGCATTTT
TRBV4-1	15	.	.	TRBJ2-2	CASSQDGVRAGELFF	TGCGCCAGCAGCCAAGATGGGGTCAGGGCCGGGGAGCTGTTTTTT
TRBV4-2	14	.	.	TRBJ2-7	CASSQPTDFREQYF	TGTGCCAGCAGCCAACCTACGGACTTCCGCGAGCAGTACTTC
TRBV7-9	16	.	TRBD1	TRBJ1-1	CASSPGTGGRNTEAFF	TGTGCCAGCAGCCCTGGGACAGGGGGACGGAACACTGAAGCTTTCTTT
TRBV11-2	15	.	TRBD1	TRBJ2-5	CASSFQRQGRETQYF	TGTGCCAGCAGCTTCCAGCGACAGGGTCGGGAGACCCAGTACTTC
TRBV10-3	15	.	TRBD1	TRBJ1-4	CAISDPGQGNEKLFF	TGTGCCATCAGCGATCCGGGACAGGGAAATGAAAAACTGTTTTTT
TRBV4-3	16	.	TRBD1	TRBJ2-2	CASSQDTGANTGELFF	TGCGCCAGCAGCCAAGATACAGGGGCGAACACCGGGGAGCTGTTTTTT
TRBV4-2	15	few	.	TRBJ1-5	CASSRGDSGNQPQHF	TGTGCCAGCAGCCGTGGCGACTCGGGCAATCAGCCCCAGCATTTT
TRBV7-2	15	.	TRBD2	TRBJ2-7	CASSILAGVIYEQYF	TGTGCCAGCAGCATACTAGCGGGAGTAATCTACGAGCAGTACTTC
TRBV5-6	14	.	TRBD1	TRBJ2-7	CASSLRQGAGEQYF	TGTGCCAGCAGCTTACGACAGGGGGCAGGCGAGCAGTACTTC
TRBV6-5	16	.	.	TRBJ1-6	CASSYWASSYNSPLHF	TGTGCCAGCAGTTACTGGGCGAGCTCCTATAATTCACCCCTCCACTTT
TRBV6-5	15	.	TRBD1	TRBJ2-7	CASSSQWTGPYEQYF	TGTGCCAGCAGTTCCCAGTGGACAGGGCCCTACGAGCAGTACTTC
TRBV6-2/TRBV6-3	14	.	TRBD1	TRBJ1-2	CASSWTGSDYGYTF	TGTGCCAGCAGTTGGACAGGGTCGGACTATGGCTACACCTTC
TRBV7-2	17	.	TRBD2	TRBJ2-7	CASSLRLTSGGPYEQYF	TGTGCCAGCAGCTTACGGCTGACTAGCGGGGGACCCTACGAGCAGTACTTC
TRBV4-2	15	.	TRBD2	TRBJ2-7	CASSQVGSSGYEQYF	TGTGCCAGCAGCCAAGTCGGGTCTAGCGGATACGAGCAGTACTTC
TRBV19	16	.	TRBD2	TRBJ2-1	CASSIGTSGGYNEQFF	TGTGCCAGTAGTATAGGGACTAGCGGGGGGTACAATGAGCAGTTCTTC
TRBV11-2	14	few	TRBD1	TRBJ2-7	CASSSTGGTYEQYF	TGTGCCAGCAGCTCGACAGGGGGCACCTACGAGCAGTACTTC
TRBV4-3	14	.	.	TRBJ2-3	CASSGGGEADTQYF	TGCGCCAGCAGCGGGGGGGGCGAGGCAGATACGCAGTATTTT
TRBV6-2/TRBV6-3	17	.	TRBD2	TRBJ2-1	CASSYSTVGGAENEQFF	TGTGCCAGCAGTTACTCGACGGTCGGGGGGGCGGAAAATGAGCAGTTCTTC
TRBV4-1	18	few	.	TRBJ1-1	CASSQDRNRGSGDTEAFF	TGCGCCAGCAGCCAAGACCGTAACCGAGGATCGGGGGACACTGAAGCTTTCTTT
TRBV5-1	17	.	TRBD1	TRBJ1-6	CASSLPPGQGSNSPLHF	TGCGCCAGCAGCTTGCCACCGGGACAGGGGAGTAATTCACCCCTCCACTTT
TRBV18	17	.	.	TRBJ2-7	CASSLLMGGQMTYEQYF	TGTGCCAGCTCACTCCTGATGGGGGGACAGATGACCTACGAGCAGTACTTC
TRBV11-2	13	.	.	TRBJ2-7	CASSLGRGYEQYF	TGTGCCAGCAGCTTAGGGCGGGGTTACGAGCAGTACTTC
TRBV24-1	14	once	TRBD1	TRBJ1-4	CATSETGSGEKLFF	TGTGCCACCAGTGAGACAGGGTCGGGGGAAAAACTGTTTTTT